The next 7 T cell receptor beta chains were all read from a single sample in a study of blood T cell repertoires in COVID-19 (dated by TCRdb to the early 2020s). Receptor amplification or capture employed the immunoSEQ multiplex PCR assay. Held by TCRdb, this immuneACCESS table contains in-frame sequences only and omits some clones. Under half of the omission traces to an unresolved V gene where checked; the cause of the rest is unknown. For this sample there are around 100,000 clones; 86% appear just once. Of the sample, 2% to 3% falls within the top ten clones. Sequenced: PBMCs or T cells enriched from blood (not recorded which). The receptors were gathered from a woman between 50 and 59 years old who had recovered from COVID-19.

The V gene is TRBV10-1, the J gene TRBJ2-1; unclear D gene. V shed 7 bases and J shed 0 bases, with 16 bases lying between them. The germline V gene encodes CDR1 WNHNN and CDR2 SYGVQD (reference sequence). The CDR3 runs 16 residues. The CDR3 coding sequence is TGCGCCAGCATATTTTACTCCCCAAGCTCCTACAATGAGCAGTTCTTC. This gives the protein CASIFYSPSSYNEQFF.

This chain joins TRBV7-3 and TRBJ2-1; 8 bases map to TRBD2. The J segment lost 7 bases and the V segment lost 1 base, leaving 6 bases of the junction unmatched. Germline CDR1 SGHTA, CDR2 FQGTGA. The CDR3 length is 15 residues. The CDR3 sequence: CASSLSFGRGNEQFF. DNA for the CDR3: TGTGCCAGCAGCTTAAGTTTCGGGAGGGGTAATGAGCAGTTCTTC.

The gene calls are TRBV11-2 and TRBJ1-6, with no clear D. CDR1 SGHAT and CDR2 FQNNGV come from the germline V gene. V shed 1 base and J shed 10 bases, with 11 bases lying between them. This CDR3 spans 14 amino acids. Here the CDR3 DNA reads TGTGCCAGCAGCTTAGTGGAGAAGAACTCACCCCTCCACTTT. It codes for CASSLVEKNSPLHF.

V usage is TRBV27 and J usage is TRBJ2-7; D is perhaps TRBD1 (6 bases). The germline V gene has CDR1 MNHEY and CDR2 SMNVEV (reference sequence). Trimming cost V 1 base and J 2 bases, with 12 bases left between them. The CDR3 is made up of 15 amino acids. The chain's CDR3 is CASSLLGQGPYEQYF. Written as DNA, the CDR3 is TGTGCCAGCAGTTTATTAGGGCAGGGGCCCTACGAGCAGTACTTC.

This chain links TRBV3-1 (or the pseudogene TRBV3-2) with TRBJ2-7, with 7 bases matching TRBD1. With V trimmed by 4 bases and J by 2 bases, 11 bases remained unmatched. This CDR3 spans 16 amino acids. The germline V gene has CDR1 LGHDT and CDR2 YNNKEL (reference sequence). The CDR3 protein is CASSPQPGTEPYEQYF. As DNA, the CDR3 is TGTGCCAGCAGCCCGCAGCCCGGGACAGAACCCTACGAGCAGTACTTC.

The chain couples TRBV5-1 to TRBJ1-1; possible D gene TRBD1, 6 bases. Trimming left V 2 bases short and J 3 bases short, with 8 bases between. This CDR3 has 13 residues. Germline lookup yields CDR1 SGHRS and CDR2 YFSETQ. CDR3 protein: CASSLQGDTEAFF. CDR3 DNA sequence: TGCGCCAGCAGCTTACAGGGAGACACTGAAGCTTTCTTT.

This chain joins TRBV6-5 and TRBJ2-1; D is possibly TRBD2 (5 bases). This CDR3 contains 13 residues. V was trimmed by 6 bases and J by 9 bases, leaving 15 bases between them. Germline values: CDR1 MNHEY, CDR2 SVGAGI. CDR3 residues: CASRIKLGFEQFF. The CDR3 DNA is TGTGCCAGCAGGATAAAACTAGGGTTTGAGCAGTTCTTC.